Following are 18 T cell receptor beta chains from one sample sequenced in a study of tumor-infiltrating lymphocytes in primary liver carcinoma. The study co-extracted DNA and RNA from 20-30 mg of unsorted bulk tissue. A primer in the constant region served to generate TCR beta cDNA from about 470 ng of total RNA. Employing slightly modified ARM-PCR, three nested multiplex PCR rounds were run, and these gave rise to the TCR beta libraries. The opening two PCR rounds, around 11 cycles each, paired TRBV1-TRBV30 forward primers with a C-beta reverse primer. Each CDR3 protein is one row after TCRdb ran MiXCR on the multiplex PCR reads. The table has roughly 100,000 distinct CDR3 sequences, around 80% seen once. Sequenced material: liver tumor tissue from sampling region 3. Subset described: tumor region T3, left-lateral pole. Every receptor here comes from a middle-aged man with primary liver carcinoma and hepatitis B virus infection.

Comments on this clonotype: A junction boundary mismatches the germline segment, possibly from a read error. For the CDR3, the DNA is TGTGCCATCAGCCCCGACAGGGGGAGTGAGCAGTTCTTC. This sequence encodes CAISPDRGSEQFF. V gene TRBV11-2 combines with J gene TRBJ2-1; 9 nucleotides match TRBD1. The germline gives CDR1 SGHAT, CDR2 FQNNGV. CDR3 length equals 13 residues.

Regarding this clonotype: Sequence at one end of the junction differs from germline and may be a read error. The J gene is TRBJ1-1, the V gene TRBV2; D gene ambiguous. CDR3 length equals 11 residues. The germline V gene encodes CDR1 SNHLY and CDR2 FYNNEI. Here the CDR3 DNA reads TGTGCTAGCACCAACCAGGCAGAAGCTTTCTTT. Protein sequence: CASTNQAEAFF.

This clonotype was counted many times. The chain carries TRBV6-1 and TRBJ1-2, with no clear D. Germline CDR1 reads MNHNS; CDR2 reads SASEGT. This CDR3 has 13 residues. Trimming removed 9 bases at V and 5 bases at J, with 16 bases between. The CDR3 here is CASSRTTSYGYTF. The CDR3 region has the DNA TGTGCCAGTTCACGGACCACTTCATATGGCTACACCTTC.

This rearrangement joins TRBV5-5 to TRBJ1-1, with D unresolved. The V end lost 7 bases, the J end lost 5 bases, and 18 bases lay between the germline ends. Germline V gives CDR1 SGHKS, CDR2 YYEKEE (reference sequence). CDR3 size: 14 residues. The CDR3 DNA reads as TGTGCCAGCGGCTCAGTTACCCTGAGGACTGAAGCTTTCTTT. As protein: CASGSVTLRTEAFF. Full variable domain (missing parts from reference TRBV5-5 and TRBJ1-1): DAGVTQSPTHLIKTRGQQVTLRCSPISGHKSVSWYQQVLGQGPQFIFQYYEKEERGRGNFPDRFSARQFPNYSSELNVNALLLGDSALYLCASGSVTLRTEAFFGQGTRLTVV.

With respect to this clonotype: Given the absence of the conserved phenylalanine or tryptophan at the CDR3 end, a read error is likely. The genes are TRBV5-4 and TRBJ2-5, with D possibly matching TRBD1 (5 bases). Germline V lookup: CDR1 SGHNT, CDR2 YYREEE (reference sequence). The CDR3 loop spans 14 amino acids. The CDR3 sequence: CASSPAQVGETQYS. In DNA, the CDR3 is TGTGCTAGCAGCCCAGCACAGGTGGGGGAGACCCAGTACTCC.

The chain uses TRBV5-6 and TRBJ1-6; D unresolved. The CDR3 is made up of 15 amino acids. Germline CDR1 SGHDT, CDR2 YYEEEE. The CDR3 sequence: CTSSPKTPVNSPLHF. CDR3 nucleotides: TGTACTAGCAGCCCAAAGACTCCAGTGAATTCACCCCTCCACTTT.

In its sample, this clonotype was seen a few times. The V call is TRBV19, the J call TRBJ2-7; a possible D gene is TRBD1 (5 bases). The CDR3 has 14 amino acids. Trimming removed 5 bases from V and 2 bases from J, with 13 bases in between. Germline CDR1 and CDR2: LNHDA and SQIVND (reference sequence). The CDR3 DNA is TGTGCCAGTAGTCATCGGACACATACCTACGAGCAGTACTTC. It is translated as CASSHRTHTYEQYF.

On this clonotype itself: The conserved closing phenylalanine or tryptophan is absent in this CDR3, likely reflecting a read error. V gene TRBV29-1 combines with J gene TRBJ1-2, with D possibly being TRBD1 (5 bases). The germline CDR1 and CDR2 sequences are SQVTM and ANQGSEA. This CDR3 is built from 13 residues. Trimming removed 8 bases from V and 0 bases from J, with 13 bases in between. CDR3 protein: CSTSGLANYGYTL. CDR3 DNA sequence: TGCAGCACCTCAGGGTTGGCTAACTATGGCTACACCTTA.

About this clonotype: The conserved phenylalanine or tryptophan normally closing the CDR3 is absent here, so this likely arose from a read error. The CDR3 DNA follows: TGCAGCGTTGACTTGGGGGGTACTGAAGCTTTCATT. Its translation is CSVDLGGTEAFI. The chain combines TRBV29-1 with TRBJ1-1, with D perhaps TRBD1 (5 bases). Per the germline V gene, CDR1 is SQVTM and CDR2 is ANQGSEA. CDR3 length equals 12 residues. Trimming left V 3 bases short and J 5 bases short, with 10 bases between.

This clonotype has only a few counts. This chain uses TRBV12-3 or TRBV12-4 with TRBJ1-5, with D possibly TRBD1 on 5 matching bases. V shed 6 bases and J shed 3 bases, with 15 bases lying between them. This CDR3 comprises 15 residues. The CDR3 is CASRPGTANNQPQHF. CDR3 bases: TGTGCCAGCAGGCCCGGGACCGCTAACAATCAGCCCCAGCATTTT.

This clonotype was observed a single time. Mismatch with germline at one junction end may stem from a read error. The V and J genes are TRBV12-3 or TRBV12-4 and TRBJ1-3; D remains unclear. CDR3 length: 16 amino acids. As DNA, the CDR3 is TGTGCCAGCCAGCTCGGAACAGAAGGAACTGGAAACACCGTATATTTT. Translated, it gives CASQLGTEGTGNTVYF.

Comments on this clonotype: This CDR3 fails to terminate in the conserved phenylalanine or tryptophan, so it likely reflects a read error. The rearrangement joins TRBV29-1 to TRBJ2-7, with 7 bases matching TRBD2. Germline V lookup: CDR1 SQVTM, CDR2 ANQGSEA. The CDR3 has 12 amino acids. The CDR3 coding sequence is TGCAACGTTGAACTAGCGACCTACGAGCAGTACCTC. This gives the protein CNVELATYEQYL.

Note on this clonotype: At one end, the junction sequence differs from germline, possibly due to a read error. The chain uses TRBV29-1 and TRBJ2-1; 7 bases fit TRBD1. Looked up from germline, CDR1 is SQVTM and CDR2 is ANQGSEA. The CDR3 spans 12 residues. The CDR3 sequence is CSVPTGSNERFF. For the CDR3, the DNA is TGCAGTGTACCGACAGGGTCCAATGAGCGGTTCTTC.

This clonotype was seen once. DNA for the CDR3: TGTGCCAGCAGTAAACTCGACAGGGTTAGGGTCCAGAACCGCTGCGAGCAGTACTTC. It yields the protein CASSKLDRVRVQNRCEQYF. V and J are TRBV6-6 and TRBJ2-7; 7 bases are a match to TRBD1. V lost 5 bases, J lost 6 bases, and 25 bases stayed unmatched. The CDR3 length is 19 residues. Germline CDR1 MNHNY, CDR2 SVGAGI (reference sequence).

The chain recombines TRBV5-1 with TRBJ1-6; 7 bases line up with TRBD1. The CDR3 length is 14 residues. Germline lookup yields CDR1 SGHRS and CDR2 YFSETQ. CDR3: CASGLTGNNSPLHF. The CDR3 DNA is TGCGCAAGCGGCTTGACAGGGAATAATTCACCCCTCCACTTT. The complete variable domain, with remaining parts taken from reference TRBV5-1 and TRBJ1-6, reads KAGVTQTPRYLIKTRGQQVTLSCSPISGHRSVSWYQQTPGQGLQFLFEYFSETQRNKGNFPGRFSGRQFSNSRSEMNVSTLELGDSALYLCASGLTGNNSPLHFGNGTRLTVT.

Notes on this clonotype: The germline gene is not matched at one end of the junction; a read error may be the cause. The rearrangement uses TRBV29-1 and TRBJ2-5; 11 bases match TRBD1. Per the germline V gene, CDR1 is SQVTM and CDR2 is ANQGSEA. The CDR3 is 15 amino acids. The CDR3 protein is CSVEADRGRVETQYF. In nucleotides, the CDR3 is TGCAGTGTTGAAGCGGACAGGGGGCGAGTAGAAACCCAGTACTTC. The full variable domain, in which reference TRBV29-1 and TRBJ2-5 provide the parts outside the CDR3, is SAVISQKPSRDICQRGTSLTIQCQVDSQVTMMFWYRQQPGQSLTLIATANQGSEATYESGFVIDKFPISRPNLTFSTLTVSNMSPEDSSIYLCSVEADRGRVETQYFGPGTRLLVL.

CDR3 DNA sequence: TGTGCCAGCAGTGGAGGACTAGTCCAAGAGACCCAGTACTTC. As protein: CASSGGLVQETQYF. V and J are TRBV6-1 and TRBJ2-5; 7 nucleotides match TRBD2. V was pared by 4 bases and J by 1 base, with 3 bases of the junction left unmatched. CDR3 length: 14 residues. Looked up from germline, CDR1 is MNHNS and CDR2 is SASEGT.

This clonotype came up once. One end of the junction is discordant with germline, which a read error may explain. V and J are TRBV11-2 and TRBJ2-3; D is unclear. There are 17 residues in the CDR3. Germline CDR1 is SGHAT and CDR2 is FQNNGV. In nucleotides, the CDR3 is TGTGCCAACAGCCCGCCCTTTAGACGTACCAATTCAGATACGCAGTATTTC. Encoded protein: CANSPPFRRTNSDTQYF. The variable domain in full, with the rest retrieved from reference TRBV11-2 and TRBJ2-3, is EAGVAQSPRYKIIEKRQSVAFWCNPISGHATLYWYQQILGQGPKLLIQFQNNGVVDDSQLPKDRFSAERLKGVDSTLKIQPAKLEDSAVYLCANSPPFRRTNSDTQYFGPGTRLTVL.